One sample yielded the 32 T cell receptor beta chains listed below, sequenced in a study of T cells in localized non-small cell lung cancer. Method: immunoSEQ multiplex PCR; TCRdb's copy keeps in-frame clones and lacks some. The sample consists of 23,000 or so clones, about nine tenths of them appearing once. The material was peripheral blood, obtained before any cancer treatment. Receptors originate from a woman aged 40-69 years with stage I lung adenocarcinoma.

The chain couples TRBV12-5 to TRBJ1-2; D remains ambiguous. The CDR3 sequence is 12 residues long. V was cut by 5 bases and J by 0 bases, with 4 bases left in between. CDR1 and CDR2 from the germline V gene are LGHNT and FRNRAP. The chain's CDR3 is CASGNSNYGYTF. In DNA form, the CDR3 reads TGTGCTAGTGGTAACTCTAACTATGGCTACACCTTC.

V is TRBV4-1 and J is TRBJ2-3; 7 positions match TRBD2. The trim removed 6 bases at V and 1 base at J, leaving 4 bases unmatched. This CDR3 is built from 14 residues. The germline gives CDR1 MGHRA, CDR2 YSYEKL. CDR3 loop: CASSPLAGTDTQYF. The CDR3 coding sequence is TGCGCCAGCAGTCCTCTAGCGGGCACAGATACGCAGTATTTT.

The chain uses TRBV5-1 and TRBJ1-2, with TRBD1 identical over 8 bases. Germline V CDR1 and CDR2: SGHRS, YFSETQ. The CDR3 length is 14 residues. Trimming took 0 bases from V and 4 from J; bases not matched to a gene: 2. CDR3 amino acids: CASSLVTGGYGYTF. In nucleotides, the CDR3 is TGCGCCAGCAGCTTGGTTACAGGGGGCTATGGCTACACCTTC.

The chain is built from TRBV7-9 and TRBJ2-5, with 7 nucleotides matching TRBD1. The germline gives CDR1 SEHNR, CDR2 FQNEAQ (reference sequence). The V segment lost 5 bases and the J segment 2 bases; nucleotides outside the gene matches: 2. This CDR3 spans 13 amino acids. CDR3 nucleotides: TGTGCCAGCAGCCTGGACAGGCAAGAGACCCAGTACTTC. Amino acid sequence: CASSLDRQETQYF.

This clone showed up just once. An end of the junction does not agree with germline; a read error may underlie this. The genes are TRBV10-3 and TRBJ1-1; maybe TRBD1 (5 bases). From germline, CDR1 is ENHRY and CDR2 SYGVKD. The CDR3 is made up of 10 amino acids. The CDR3 region is CAISDNRLTF. CDR3 nucleotides: TGTGCCATCAGTGATAACAGGTTAACTTTT.

The chain is built from TRBV10-3 and TRBJ1-2, with TRBD1 identical over 8 bases. Losses at the gene ends were 10 bases for V and 4 bases for J; bases not matched to a gene: 11. The CDR3 consists of 14 residues. CDR1 and CDR2 (germline): ENHRY, SYGVKD. This chain's CDR3 is CATRQGTRSYGYTF. The DNA for the CDR3 is TGTGCCACGCGACAGGGGACGCGAAGCTATGGCTACACCTTC.

The genes are TRBV6-4 and TRBJ1-2; weak D call: TRBD1 (6 bases). From germline, CDR1 is MRHNA and CDR2 SNTAGT. Trimming left V 6 bases short and J 1 base short, with 18 bases between. The CDR3 sequence is 16 residues long. The CDR3 region is CASRETGSTSNYGYTF. The CDR3 DNA reads as TGTGCCAGCAGGGAGACAGGATCAACAAGTAACTATGGCTACACCTTC.

DNA of the CDR3: TGTGCCAGCAGTGACGGCCAACCACCGGTGATCGGGATCAATGGCTACACCTTC. Translation: CASSDGQPPVIGINGYTF. The chain has TRBV2 and TRBJ1-2, with D hard to call. V dropped 3 bases and J dropped 6 bases, with 26 bases sitting between them. There are 18 residues in the CDR3. Looked up from germline, CDR1 is SNHLY and CDR2 is FYNNEI.

The V call is TRBV28, the J call TRBJ2-7; D unresolved. Germline-derived CDR1 and CDR2 are MDHEN and SYDVKM. The CDR3 has 10 residues. V was pared by 6 bases and J by 12 bases, with 12 bases between. CDR3 residues: CASRSGFLYF. The CDR3 nucleotides read TGTGCCAGCAGATCGGGTTTTTTGTACTTC.

The chain employs TRBV7-2 and TRBJ1-2, with D perhaps matching TRBD1 (5 bases). Germline CDR1 and CDR2: SGHTA and FQGNSA. Trimming removed 0 bases at V and 6 bases at J, with 11 bases between. This CDR3 spans 14 amino acids. The CDR3 DNA reads TGTGCCAGCAGCTTAGCGTTCGGAGGGGATGGCTACACCTTC. Residues: CASSLAFGGDGYTF.

The chain is built from TRBV18 and TRBJ1-2, with 7 bases lining up with TRBD1. The V gene end was trimmed by 2 bases and the J gene end by 1 base; junction bases not matched to a gene: 7. Germline CDR1 and CDR2: KGHSH and LQKENI. The CDR3 runs to 16 residues. The CDR3, as DNA: TGTGCCAGCTCACCATCCACCGGGACAGTTAACTATGGCTACACCTTC. This codes for CASSPSTGTVNYGYTF.

V gene TRBV7-6 combines with J gene TRBJ2-5; D tentatively reads TRBD1 or TRBD2 (5 bases each). Germline lookup yields CDR1 SGHVS and CDR2 FNYEAQ. The CDR3 is 12 amino acids. V was shortened by 3 bases and J by 7 bases, with 9 bases between the two germline ends. CDR3 bases: TGTGCCAGCAGCTTGGGACGTGGGACCCAGTACTTC. This encodes CASSLGRGTQYF.

The rearrangement joins TRBV7-9 to TRBJ1-2; D is ambiguous. The CDR3 loop spans 12 amino acids. Trimming stripped 5 bases from V and 2 bases from J, with 6 bases between. CDR1 is SEHNR, CDR2 FQNEAQ, per germline (reference sequence). DNA for the CDR3: TGTGCCAGCAGCGCGTCGAACTATGGCTACACCTTC. Translated: CASSASNYGYTF.

The chain joins TRBV19 to TRBJ2-5; 7 nucleotides line up with TRBD1. The J segment lost 1 base and the V segment lost 5 bases, leaving 4 bases of the junction unmatched. The CDR3 extends over 14 amino acids. Germline CDR1 LNHDA, CDR2 SQIVND (reference sequence). Written as DNA, the CDR3 is TGTGCCAGTAGTCCAGGGACAGCCCAAGAGACCCAGTACTTC. It translates to CASSPGTAQETQYF.

The gene calls are TRBV7-9 and TRBJ2-1, with D maybe TRBD2 (6 bases). CDR3 length: 16 amino acids. V was clipped by 3 bases and J by 0 bases, with 12 bases between them. Germline V gene data show CDR1 as SEHNR and CDR2 as FQNEAQ (reference sequence). In DNA form, the CDR3 reads TGTGCCAGCAGCTTTTGGTCGGGGGTCTCCTACAATGAGCAGTTCTTC. Its protein is CASSFWSGVSYNEQFF.

The CDR3 sequence: CSVETSPSGGVSGANVLTF. The CDR3 nucleotides are TGCAGCGTTGAAACTAGCCCTAGCGGGGGGGTCTCTGGGGCCAACGTCCTGACTTTC. The chain joins TRBV29-1 to TRBJ2-6; 12 nucleotides align to TRBD2. This CDR3 is built from 19 residues. V was pared by 2 bases and J by 0 bases, with 8 bases of the junction left unmatched. From germline, CDR1 is SQVTM and CDR2 ANQGSEA.

This clone was observed a handful of times. The V and J genes are TRBV21-1 and TRBJ2-2; the table calls TRBD1, which could not be checked here. TRBV21-1 has pseudogene status. The CDR3 has 14 residues. The CDR3 nucleotides are TGTGCCAGCAGAAGGGGGACATATACCGGGGAGCTGTTTTTT. Its translation: CASRRGTYTGELFF.

The rearrangement links TRBV11-2 to TRBJ1-4; D possibly corresponds to TRBD1 (6 bases). Germline CDR1 reads SGHAT; CDR2 reads FQNNGV. There are 15 residues in the CDR3. V lost 5 bases and J 5 bases, leaving 15 bases between the germline ends. This CDR3 is CASSPTWGANEKLFF. Here the CDR3 DNA reads TGTGCCAGCAGCCCCACGTGGGGGGCGAATGAAAAACTGTTTTTT.

This sequence joins TRBV29-1 and TRBJ1-2; D gene unclear. CDR3 size: 14 residues. The V gene lost 3 bases and the J gene lost 2 bases, with 13 bases spanning the gap. In germline, CDR1 is SQVTM, CDR2 ANQGSEA. CDR3 sequence (DNA): TGCAGCGTTGACAGCAGGACGGGCAACTATGGCTACACCTTC. Its translation: CSVDSRTGNYGYTF. Supplemented by reference TRBV29-1 and TRBJ1-2, the full variable domain reads SAVISQKPSRDICQRGTSLTIQCQVDSQVTMMFWYRQQPGQSLTLIATANQGSEATYESGFVIDKFPISRPNLTFSTLTVSNMSPEDSSIYLCSVDSRTGNYGYTFGSGTRLTVV.

The table lists this clone with a count of one. The CDR3 DNA is TGTGCCAGCCTTCCTGACGGACAGCCTAATGAAAAACTGTTTTTT. It specifies CASLPDGQPNEKLFF. This chain links TRBV6-5 with TRBJ1-4, with a weak D call TRBD1 (6 bases). The germline V gene has CDR1 MNHEY and CDR2 SVGAGI. V was pared by 8 bases and J by 3 bases, with 16 bases between. The CDR3 is 15 residues long.

This clone was found once. V and J are TRBV7-2 and TRBJ2-7, with 10 bases lining up with TRBD1. V dropped 1 base and J dropped 2; count of bases not matched to a gene: 5. The germline V gene has CDR1 SGHTA and CDR2 FQGNSA. CDR3 length: 16 residues. The chain's CDR3 is CASSLGGGQGPYEQYF. The CDR3 DNA reads as TGTGCCAGCAGCTTAGGGGGGGGACAGGGGCCCTACGAGCAGTACTTC.

This clone was observed once. The chain has TRBV5-1 and TRBJ1-3; a possible D gene is TRBD1 (6 bases). V gave up 0 bases and J gave up 4 bases, with 8 bases separating them. Germline lookup yields CDR1 SGHRS and CDR2 YFSETQ. CDR3 length equals 14 residues. Written as DNA, the CDR3 is TGCGCCAGCAGCTTGGACAGGGAAGGAAACACCATATATTTT. The encoded protein is CASSLDREGNTIYF.

This chain links TRBV7-2 with TRBJ1-3; D is undetermined. Trimming removed 2 bases from V and 2 bases from J, with 16 bases in between. Germline values: CDR1 SGHTA, CDR2 FQGNSA. The CDR3 is made up of 17 amino acids. The CDR3 coding sequence is TGTGCCAGCAGCTTACGGTCGGGTCTCCTCGCTGGAAACACCATATATTTT. It specifies CASSLRSGLLAGNTIYF.

The chain combines TRBV18 with TRBJ2-7; TRBD2 matches at 10 bases. V was pared by 3 bases and J by 6 bases, with 8 bases of the junction left unmatched. From germline, CDR1 is KGHSH and CDR2 LQKENI. The CDR3 is 15 amino acids. The CDR3 region has the DNA TGTGCCAGCTCACCGCAGCGGGGGGGCTTGAGCGAGCAGTACTTC. It specifies CASSPQRGGLSEQYF.

V gene TRBV5-1 combines with J gene TRBJ2-3; weak D call: TRBD1 (5 bases). The CDR3 has 15 amino acids. V lost 0 bases and J 2 bases, leaving 10 bases between the germline ends. Germline assignment: CDR1 SGHRS and CDR2 YFSETQ. The CDR3 spells CASSLDTGSTDTQYF. Here the CDR3 DNA reads TGCGCCAGCAGCTTGGATACAGGATCCACAGATACGCAGTATTTT. Full variable domain (rest looked up from reference TRBV5-1 and TRBJ2-3): KAGVTQTPRYLIKTRGQQVTLSCSPISGHRSVSWYQQTPGQGLQFLFEYFSETQRNKGNFPGRFSGRQFSNSRSEMNVSTLELGDSALYLCASSLDTGSTDTQYFGPGTRLTVL.

The sample holds a few counts of this clone. The V call is TRBV7-6, the J call TRBJ2-1; TRBD2 aligns across 13 bases. After removal of 5 bases from V and 4 bases from J, the junction contained 8 bases not matched to a gene. Germline V gives CDR1 SGHVS, CDR2 FNYEAQ. This CDR3 has 17 residues. CDR3 amino acids: CASSRTSGGAFYNEQFF. The CDR3 DNA follows: TGTGCCAGCAGCCGTACTAGCGGGGGGGCCTTTTACAATGAGCAGTTCTTC.

As for this clone: Mismatch with germline at one junction end may stem from a read error. The chain combines TRBV4-2 with TRBJ2-4; no reliable D call. CDR3 length equals 14 residues. Germline CDR1 reads LGHNA; CDR2 reads YNFKEQ. This CDR3 reads CASSESGSPLGVAF. DNA of the CDR3: TGTGCCAGCAGCGAAAGTGGGTCACCCTTAGGCGTTGCCTTC.

This clone has just one count. The rearrangement links TRBV5-7 to TRBJ2-2; D is uncertain. TRBV5-7 belongs to the ORF category, with a function that is uncertain. Trimming shortened V by 4 bases and J by 6 bases, and 16 bases separated the two germline ends. CDR3 size: 15 residues. The CDR3: CASSALGRISGELFF. CDR3 nucleotide sequence: TGTGCCAGCAGCGCGCTTGGAAGGATCTCCGGGGAGCTGTTTTTT.

This chain joins TRBV5-1 and TRBJ2-7; 10 nucleotides match TRBD2. This CDR3 comprises 15 residues. The V gene's germline CDR1 is SGHRS and CDR2 YFSETQ. J was trimmed by 10 bases and V by 0 bases; bases with no gene match: 10. CDR3 protein: CASSLGSSSGGSQYF. Here the CDR3 DNA reads TGCGCCAGCAGCTTGGGTTCATCTAGCGGGGGATCCCAGTACTTC.

This chain connects TRBV30 to TRBJ1-5, with 7 bases fitting TRBD1. CDR3 length equals 13 residues. Germline CDR1 GTSNPN, CDR2 SVGIG (reference sequence). V lost 8 bases to trimming and J lost 2 bases; unmatched junction nucleotides: 6. The CDR3 coding sequence is TGTGCCGCAAATGGACAGGGCAATCAGCCCCAGCATTTT. This gives the protein CAANGQGNQPQHF.

This sequence joins TRBV10-3 and TRBJ2-2; 11 nucleotides agree with TRBD1. The CDR3 runs 17 residues. Germline-derived CDR1 and CDR2 are ENHRY and SYGVKD. After removal of 6 bases from V and 1 base from J, the junction contained 7 bases not matched to a gene. CDR3 loop: CAIRTGTGGMNTGELFF. The CDR3 DNA is TGTGCCATCAGGACCGGGACAGGGGGAATGAACACCGGGGAGCTGTTTTTT.

This clone has just one count. This chain links TRBV7-2 with TRBJ1-5; TRBD1 might be the D (5 bases). V lost 5 bases to trimming and J lost 1 base, with 12 bases between them. From germline, CDR1 is SGHTA and CDR2 FQGNSA. The CDR3 runs 15 residues. CDR3 DNA: TGTGCCAGCAGCCCCGGGGGGGGGAGCAATCAGCCCCAGCATTTT. Translation gives CASSPGGGSNQPQHF.